This T cell receptor (beta chain) emerged from a study of blood T cell repertoires in COVID-19. Clones were sequenced by immunoSEQ multiplex PCR, and TCRdb holds only the in-frame ones, with some missing. Here the sample spans 250,000 to 300,000 clones, roughly 90% being singletons. This CDR3 is built from 14 residues. CDR1 is MNHEY, CDR2 SVGAGI, per germline. Trimming removed 6 bases from V and 1 base from J; junction bases left unmatched: 1. Regarding this clone: This sample includes further DNA sequences coding for the same CDR3.

The sequencing input was peripheral blood. This chain connects TRBV6-5 to TRBJ1-2; 11 bases are a match to TRBD1. The receptor was isolated from a woman aged 30 to 39 with COVID-19, enrolled during active disease. The CDR3 is CASRGTGGNYGYTF. The CDR3 nucleotides are TGTGCCAGCAGGGGGACAGGGGGTAACTATGGCTACACCTTC.